This passage covers 14 T cell receptor beta chains from one sample sequenced in a study of blood T cell repertoires in COVID-19. Data came from immunoSEQ multiplex PCR; TCRdb stores just in-frame clones and leaves some out. This table holds some 300,000 clones, over 90% found once. The sequenced material came from PBMCs or T cells enriched from blood (not recorded which). These receptors were taken from a woman aged 25 to 39 who had been exposed to COVID-19.

This clone occurred a few times. The V gene is TRBV4-2, the J gene TRBJ2-1; 10 bases match TRBD2. Losses at the gene ends were 7 bases for V and 9 bases for J; bases not matched to a gene: 15. The CDR3 sequence is 16 residues long. Germline CDR1 and CDR2: LGHNA and YNFKEQ. The CDR3 bases are TGTGCCAGCACCCCTGGGGGGCTAGCGGGGGAACCTGAGCAGTTCTTC. As protein: CASTPGGLAGEPEQFF.

The chain is built from TRBV5-1 and TRBJ1-1, with D unclear. Germline CDR1 is SGHRS and CDR2 is YFSETQ. Trimming stripped 0 bases from V and 1 base from J, with 10 bases between. The CDR3 is 15 amino acids. CDR3 loop: CASSLGGGRNTEAFF. In DNA, the CDR3 is TGCGCCAGCAGCTTGGGGGGAGGACGGAACACTGAAGCTTTCTTT.

This rearrangement joins TRBV7-2 to TRBJ1-2; tentative D call: TRBD1 (6 bases). Trimming stripped 5 bases from V and 3 bases from J, with 22 bases between. The CDR3 contains 17 residues. From germline, CDR1 is SGHTA and CDR2 FQGNSA. CDR3 residues: CASSPEAGAGIYYGYTF. CDR3 coding DNA: TGTGCCAGCAGCCCCGAGGCAGGGGCCGGAATATACTATGGCTACACCTTC. The entire variable domain, with the rest obtained from reference TRBV7-2 and TRBJ1-2, is as follows: GAGVSQSPSNKVTEKGKDVELRCDPISGHTALYWYRQSLGQGLEFLIYFQGNSAPDKSGLPSDRFSAERTGGSVSTLTIQRTQQEDSAVYLCASSPEAGAGIYYGYTFGSGTRLTVV.

The V call is TRBV29-1, the J call TRBJ1-5, with 11 bases matching TRBD1. This CDR3 spans 14 amino acids. With V trimmed by 6 bases and J by 2 bases, 3 bases remained unmatched. Germline V gives CDR1 SQVTM, CDR2 ANQGSEA. The CDR3 region is CSVGTGGRNQPQHF. The DNA for the CDR3 is TGCAGCGTGGGGACAGGGGGTCGCAATCAGCCCCAGCATTTT.

The V call is TRBV9, the J call TRBJ1-3; D gene unclear. The CDR3 loop spans 13 amino acids. Germline V gene lookup returns CDR1 SGDLS and CDR2 YYNGEE. V was clipped by 2 bases and J by 4 bases, with 7 bases between them. The CDR3 bases are TGTGCCAGCAGCGTGACTGTAGGAAACACCATATATTTT. This codes for CASSVTVGNTIYF.

The chain links TRBV6-4 to TRBJ1-5; TRBD1 might be the D (5 bases). From germline, CDR1 is MRHNA and CDR2 SNTAGT. The CDR3 runs 13 residues. Trimming took off 5 bases at V and 7 bases at J, with 12 bases between the two ends. The chain's CDR3 is CASSPRVGQPQHF. The CDR3 region has the DNA TGTGCCAGCAGTCCCAGGGTCGGCCAGCCCCAGCATTTT.

This rearrangement joins TRBV5-1 to TRBJ1-5; 10 nucleotides agree with TRBD1. Germline V gives CDR1 SGHRS, CDR2 YFSETQ. CDR3 length: 15 residues. Trimming removed 0 bases from V and 9 bases from J; junction bases left unmatched: 6. The CDR3 nucleotides read TGCGCCAGCAGCTTGGATCCGGGACAGGGGAGGCCCCAGCATTTT. Its protein product is CASSLDPGQGRPQHF.

This clone was counted once. The genes are TRBV2 and TRBJ2-1; possibly TRBD1 for D (5 bases). V was shortened by 6 bases and J by 6 bases, with 12 bases between the two germline ends. The CDR3 runs 13 residues. In germline, CDR1 is SNHLY, CDR2 FYNNEI. The CDR3 DNA reads as TGTGCCAGCAGCACCAAACAGGTCAATGAGCAGTTCTTC. Translating it yields CASSTKQVNEQFF.

The genes are TRBV7-9 and TRBJ1-2; possibly TRBD1 for D (5 bases). Germline CDR1 and CDR2: SEHNR and FQNEAQ (reference sequence). V was cut by 5 bases and J by 6 bases, with 7 bases left in between. There are 11 residues in the CDR3. CDR3 region: CASSQGDGYTF. DNA for the CDR3: TGTGCCAGCAGCCAAGGGGATGGCTACACCTTC.

This clone has only one observation. The V gene is TRBV10-3, the J gene TRBJ2-1, with 7 bases identical to TRBD2. Germline CDR1 ENHRY, CDR2 SYGVKD. Losses at the gene ends were 0 bases for V and 4 bases for J; bases not matched to a gene: 6. CDR3 length: 16 residues. CDR3 loop: CAISESERGLYNEQFF. CDR3 nucleotide sequence: TGTGCCATCAGTGAGTCCGAGCGGGGCCTATACAATGAGCAGTTCTTC.

The V call is TRBV7-9, the J call TRBJ1-2, with TRBD1 identical over 7 bases. V was clipped by 2 bases and J by 8 bases; unmatched bases: 2. This CDR3 is 12 amino acids long. Germline CDR1 is SEHNR and CDR2 is FQNEAQ (reference sequence). The CDR3 here is CASSLRGHGYTF. CDR3 bases: TGTGCCAGCAGCTTAAGGGGGCACGGCTACACCTTC.

The J gene is TRBJ1-3, the V gene TRBV9, with 8 bases lining up with TRBD1. The CDR3 has 13 residues. The trim removed 6 bases at V and 4 bases at J, leaving 3 bases unmatched. The V gene's germline CDR1 is SGDLS and CDR2 YYNGEE. The CDR3 spells CASTRTGGNTIYF. CDR3 in DNA: TGTGCCAGCACTAGGACAGGGGGAAACACCATATATTTT.

V usage is TRBV28 and J usage is TRBJ1-5; D not resolved. This CDR3 is 13 amino acids long. The germline gives CDR1 MDHEN, CDR2 SYDVKM. V lost 7 bases, J lost 4 bases, and 11 bases lay in between. DNA of the CDR3: TGTGCCAGCAAAAAAGGCGGTAATCAGCCCCAGCATTTT. Translation gives CASKKGGNQPQHF.

The CDR3 loop is CASSVQSNQPQHF. Written as DNA, the CDR3 is TGTGCCAGCAGCGTACAGAGCAATCAGCCCCAGCATTTT. The rearrangement uses TRBV2 and TRBJ1-5; D is unresolved. This CDR3 comprises 13 residues. Looked up from germline, CDR1 is SNHLY and CDR2 is FYNNEI. V was cut by 6 bases and J by 1 base, with 7 bases left in between.